Listed below are T cell receptor beta chains from one sample, sequenced in a study of shared clonotypes between healthy human individuals. Clones were read by immunoSEQ multiplex PCR, and TCRdb kept only the in-frame ones, dropping some. Here the sample spans around 510,000 clones, approximately 95% being singletons. The sample was naive CD4+ T cells sorted from blood. The receptor set was obtained from a woman aged 25 to 39 in good health. CDR3s include the opening cysteine and the closing phenylalanine or tryptophan. A D gene is named only where the DNA matches it firmly. Not every row has a clone size; where given, it reads once, few, many or a size class.

j_call clone_size d_call v_call cdr3_nt cdr3_aa
TRBJ1-2 - - TRBV1 TGCACCAGCAGGCAGGTATGTGTGCGAAAGACCTATGGCTACACCTTC CTSRQVCVRKTYGYTF
TRBJ2-1 - - TRBV11-2 TGTGCCAGCAACCCGTCCGGGAGCTCCTACAATGAGCAGTTCTTC CASNPSGSSYNEQFF
TRBJ2-1 - - TRBV19 TGTGCCAGTAGTATATCGATGGGAGGACCCCGGGAGCAGTTCTTC CASSISMGGPREQFF
TRBJ1-1 - - TRBV18 TGTGCCAGCTCACCTGACCTCATGAACACTGAAGCTTTCTTT CASSPDLMNTEAFF
TRBJ2-3 - - TRBV29-1 TGCAGCGTTGGACCGCGCACAGATACGCAGTATTTT CSVGPRTDTQYF
TRBJ2-1 - - TRBV11-2 TGTGCCAGCAGCTTACCCCTGTCGGGGAGCTCCTACAATGAGCAGTTCTTC CASSLPLSGSSYNEQFF
TRBJ1-1 - - TRBV19 TGTGCCAGTAACTATGTGGGAAGTAGATCCACTGAAGCTTTCTTT CASNYVGSRSTEAFF
TRBJ2-5 - TRBD1 TRBV5-8 TGTGCCAGCAGCGCATCCGGGACAGAGGGGGAGACCCAGTACTTC CASSASGTEGETQYF
TRBJ1-2 - TRBD1 TRBV30 TGTGCCTGGGTCTGGACAGGTAGTGCCCGGAATGGCTACACCTTC CAWVWTGSARNGYTF
TRBJ2-6 - TRBD1 TRBV2 TGTGCCAGCACTTTGAGGAATACAGGGGGATCTGGGGCCAACGTCCTGACTTTC CASTLRNTGGSGANVLTF
TRBJ2-3 once TRBD2 TRBV5-1 TGCGCCAGCAGCTTGGTGACTAGCGGGAGTGGTACAGATACGCAGTATTTT CASSLVTSGSGTDTQYF
TRBJ2-2 - - TRBV6-5 TGTGCCAGCAGTCGGACAGTCACCGGGGAGCTGTTTTTT CASSRTVTGELFF
TRBJ2-2 - TRBD2 TRBV5-4 TGTGCCAGCAGCTTGGTCCCTACTAGCGGGAGATCTCTGTCCGGGGAGCTGTTTTTT CASSLVPTSGRSLSGELFF
TRBJ1-4 - - TRBV20-1 TGCAGTGCTCACGTAAATGAAAAACTGTTTTTT CSAHVNEKLFF
TRBJ1-5 - - TRBV6-6 TGTGCCAGCAGTTGGATCAGGGCGGGCAATCAGCCCCAGCATTTT CASSWIRAGNQPQHF
TRBJ1-1 once - TRBV5-4 TGTGCCAGCAGCTTCGGGCAGGGGAACACTGAAGCTTTCTTT CASSFGQGNTEAFF
TRBJ2-5 - - TRBV30 TGTGCCTGCCCGAGAACGTCTCAAGAGACCCAGTACTTC CACPRTSQETQYF
TRBJ2-7 - - TRBV11-2 TGTGCCAGCAGCTTAGAGCTGCGTGGCTACGAGCAGTACTTC CASSLELRGYEQYF
TRBJ2-3 - TRBD2 TRBV28 TGTGGATCCTTGACTAGCGACGGCCCAGATACGCAGTATTTT CGSLTSDGPDTQYF
TRBJ1-1 once - TRBV7-2 TGTGCCAGCAGGTTTCAGCTTGGCACTGAAGCTTTCTTT CASRFQLGTEAFF
TRBJ2-1 - TRBD1 TRBV5-1 TGCGCCAGCAGCTTGCTACAGGGGGCTGAAAATGAGCAGTTCTTC CASSLLQGAENEQFF
TRBJ1-6 - TRBD1 TRBV27 TGTGCCAGCAGTTTATCCCGACAGGGAGGTAATTCACCCCTCCACTTT CASSLSRQGGNSPLHF
TRBJ2-7 - - TRBV20-1 TGCAGTGCTAACTCCTACGAGCAGTACTTC CSANSYEQYF
TRBJ2-7 - TRBD1 TRBV18 TGTGCCAGCTCACGGACAGGGAAGATCCACGAGCAGTACTTC CASSRTGKIHEQYF
TRBJ1-4 - TRBD1 TRBV28 TGTGCCAGCAGCACCGGACAGGGGTTTGAAAAACTGTTTTTT CASSTGQGFEKLFF
TRBJ1-2 - - TRBV19 TGTGCCAGTAGCCCCGGTGACTTTCCCTATGGCTACACCTTC CASSPGDFPYGYTF
TRBJ2-1 - - TRBV6-1 TGTGCCAGCAGTGCCTCCCGGGAGCAGTTCTTC CASSASREQFF
TRBJ2-1 - TRBD2 TRBV2 TGTGCCAGCACCGAGGTTGCTAGCGGGAGAAATGAGCAGTTCTTC CASTEVASGRNEQFF